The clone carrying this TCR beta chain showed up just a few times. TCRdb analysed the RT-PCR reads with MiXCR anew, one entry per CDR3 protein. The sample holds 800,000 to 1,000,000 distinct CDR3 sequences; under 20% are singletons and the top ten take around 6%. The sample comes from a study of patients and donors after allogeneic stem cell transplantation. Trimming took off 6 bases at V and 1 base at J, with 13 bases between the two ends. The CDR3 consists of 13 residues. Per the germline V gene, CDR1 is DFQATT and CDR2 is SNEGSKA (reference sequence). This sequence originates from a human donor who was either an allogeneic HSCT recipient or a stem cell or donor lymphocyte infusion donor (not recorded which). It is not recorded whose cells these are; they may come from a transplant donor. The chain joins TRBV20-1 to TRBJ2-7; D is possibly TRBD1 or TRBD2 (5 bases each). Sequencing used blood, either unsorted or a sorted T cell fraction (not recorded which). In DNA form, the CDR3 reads TGCAGTGCAAGACAGCGAGGGTCCTACGAGCAGTACTTC. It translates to CSARQRGSYEQYF.